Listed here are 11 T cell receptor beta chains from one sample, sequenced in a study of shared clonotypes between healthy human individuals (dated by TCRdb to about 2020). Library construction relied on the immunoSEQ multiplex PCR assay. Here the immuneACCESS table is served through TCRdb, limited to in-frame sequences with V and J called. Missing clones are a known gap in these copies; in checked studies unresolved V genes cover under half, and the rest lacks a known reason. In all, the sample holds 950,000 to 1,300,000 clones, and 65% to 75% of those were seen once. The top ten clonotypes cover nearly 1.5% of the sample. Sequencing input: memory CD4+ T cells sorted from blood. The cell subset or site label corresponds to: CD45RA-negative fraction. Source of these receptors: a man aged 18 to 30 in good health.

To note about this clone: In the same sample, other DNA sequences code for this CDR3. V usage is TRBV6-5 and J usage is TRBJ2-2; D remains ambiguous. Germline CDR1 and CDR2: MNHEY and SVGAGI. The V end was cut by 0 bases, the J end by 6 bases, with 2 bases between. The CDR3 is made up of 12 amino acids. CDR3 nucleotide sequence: TGTGCCAGCAGTTACTCCCCCGGGGAGCTGTTTTTT. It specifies CASSYSPGELFF.

CDR3 in DNA: TGCGCCAGCAGTAACAGGCTAGAGGCTGGAAACACCATATATTTT. Translation gives CASSNRLEAGNTIYF. The gene calls are TRBV10-2 and TRBJ1-3, with D possibly TRBD1 on 5 matching bases. This CDR3 has 15 amino acids. Germline V gene data show CDR1 as WSHSY and CDR2 as SAAADI. V gave up 5 bases and J gave up 2 bases, with 13 bases separating them.

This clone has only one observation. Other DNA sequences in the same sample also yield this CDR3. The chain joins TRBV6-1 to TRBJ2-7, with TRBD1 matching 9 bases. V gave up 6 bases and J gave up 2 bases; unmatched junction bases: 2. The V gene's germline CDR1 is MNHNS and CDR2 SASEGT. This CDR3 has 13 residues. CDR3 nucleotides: TGTGCCAGCAGGGGGACAGGGACCTACGAGCAGTACTTC. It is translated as CASRGTGTYEQYF.

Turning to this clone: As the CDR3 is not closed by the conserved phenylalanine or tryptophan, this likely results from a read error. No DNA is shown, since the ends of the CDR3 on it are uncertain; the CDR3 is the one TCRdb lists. The CDR3 loop reads CASSQGAGGQETFL. This chain connects TRBV5-1 to TRBJ1-2; the table calls TRBD1, which could not be checked here. From germline, CDR1 is SGHRS and CDR2 YFSETQ. The CDR3 spans 14 amino acids, including both terminal residues.

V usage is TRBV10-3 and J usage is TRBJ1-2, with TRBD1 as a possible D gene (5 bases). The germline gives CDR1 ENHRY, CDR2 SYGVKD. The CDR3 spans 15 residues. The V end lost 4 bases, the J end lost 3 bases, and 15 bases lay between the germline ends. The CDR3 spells CAISGDLQGDYGYTF. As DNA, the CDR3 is TGTGCCATCAGTGGAGATCTTCAGGGCGACTATGGCTACACCTTC.

CDR3 DNA sequence: TGCGCCAGCAGTGGGCGTTCCTACAATGAGCAGTTCTTC. Translation: CASSGRSYNEQFF. The chain uses TRBV10-1 and TRBJ2-1; D is undetermined. The germline gives CDR1 WNHNN, CDR2 SYGVQD (reference sequence). The CDR3 extends over 13 amino acids. Trimming left V 4 bases short and J 1 base short, with 5 bases between.

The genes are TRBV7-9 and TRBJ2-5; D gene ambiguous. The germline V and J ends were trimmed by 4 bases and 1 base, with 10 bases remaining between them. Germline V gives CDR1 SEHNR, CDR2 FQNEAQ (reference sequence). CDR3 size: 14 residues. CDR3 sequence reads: CASSYDAPQETQYF. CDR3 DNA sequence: TGTGCCAGCAGCTACGACGCCCCCCAAGAGACCCAGTACTTC.

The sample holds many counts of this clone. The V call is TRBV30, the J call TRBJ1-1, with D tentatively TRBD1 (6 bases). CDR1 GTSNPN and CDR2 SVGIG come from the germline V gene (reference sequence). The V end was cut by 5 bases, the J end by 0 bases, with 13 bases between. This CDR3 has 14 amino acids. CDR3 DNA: TGTGCCTGGGGTAGGACAGTCATGAACACTGAAGCTTTCTTT. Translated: CAWGRTVMNTEAFF.

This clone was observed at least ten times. CDR3 DNA sequence: TGTGCCAGCAGTTTAAGGAGCTCCTATAATTCACCCCTCCACTTT. This codes for CASSLRSSYNSPLHF. The chain uses TRBV6-6 and TRBJ1-6; D unresolved. Germline loops: CDR1 MNHNY, CDR2 SVGAGI (reference sequence). There are 15 residues in the CDR3. Trimming took off 4 bases at V and 0 bases at J, with 7 bases between the two ends.

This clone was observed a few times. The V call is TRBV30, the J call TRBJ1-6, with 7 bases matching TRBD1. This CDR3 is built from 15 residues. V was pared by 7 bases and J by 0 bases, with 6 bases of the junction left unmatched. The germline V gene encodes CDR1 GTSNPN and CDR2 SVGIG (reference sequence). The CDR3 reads CASRQGLSYNSPLHF. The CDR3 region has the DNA TGTGCCTCAAGACAGGGTCTCTCCTATAATTCACCCCTCCACTTT.

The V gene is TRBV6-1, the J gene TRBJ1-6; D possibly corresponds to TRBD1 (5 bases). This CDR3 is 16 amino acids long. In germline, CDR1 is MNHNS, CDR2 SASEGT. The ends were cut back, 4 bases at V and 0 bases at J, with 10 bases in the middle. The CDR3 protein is CASSAGISSYNSPLHF. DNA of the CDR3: TGTGCCAGCAGTGCAGGGATAAGCTCCTATAATTCACCCCTCCACTTT.